The 8 T cell receptor beta chains given below trace back to one sample, sequenced in a study of T-cell reconstitution after alpha-beta-depleted transplantation in children. Whole-study results and caveats: The main origin of T-cell counts and diversity one year after transplant was newly produced T cells.

Construction of the TCRbeta library involved unique molecular identifiers. Using its own MiXCR run on the PCR reads, TCRdb lists one record per CDR3 protein. This table has approximately 300,000 distinct CDR3 sequences, around 7.1% appearing once. These receptors are not linked to any known antigen. The source was peripheral blood, collected 360 days after TCRalphabeta/CD19-depleted stem cell transplant. These receptor sequences come from a female patient aged 2 to 10 who had a stem cell transplant for Fanconi anemia, so the T cells may come from the graft donor.

This rearrangement joins TRBV11-3 to TRBJ2-3, with TRBD2 identical over 8 bases. Per germline, CDR1 SGHNT and CDR2 YENEEA. The CDR3 loop spans 16 amino acids. V gave up 6 bases and J gave up 6 bases; unmatched junction bases: 14. CDR3 protein: CASSRGGESGVDTQYF. In DNA form, the CDR3 reads TGTGCCAGCAGTCGGGGGGGGGAGAGCGGGGTGGATACGCAGTATTTT.

This clonotype showed up many times. The V and J genes are TRBV12-3 or TRBV12-4 and TRBJ1-5; tentatively, D is TRBD1 (6 bases). Trimming pared 2 bases from V and 0 bases from J, leaving 14 bases between. The length of the CDR3 is 17 residues. This CDR3 reads CASSLRGAESSNQPQHF. The CDR3 coding sequence is TGTGCCAGCAGTTTACGGGGGGCGGAGAGTAGCAATCAGCCCCAGCATTTT.

This clonotype was found many times. V gene TRBV12-3 or TRBV12-4 combines with J gene TRBJ2-2; D uncertain. The CDR3 loop spans 12 amino acids. V dropped 7 bases and J dropped 7 bases, with 10 bases sitting between them. As DNA, the CDR3 is TGTGCCAGCACCAGAAAGATCGGGGAGCTGTTTTTT. Translation gives CASTRKIGELFF.

In DNA form, the CDR3 reads TGTGCCAGCAGCTTTGGGGTTAAGAATTCACCCCTCCACTTT. This translates into CASSFGVKNSPLHF. The V gene is TRBV7-8, the J gene TRBJ1-6; D remains unclear. V dropped 3 bases and J dropped 7 bases, with 10 bases sitting between them. CDR1 and CDR2 from the germline V gene are SGHVS and FQNEAQ. The CDR3 has 14 amino acids.

The CDR3 loop reads CVTQGGGFYEQYV. As DNA, the CDR3 is TGTGTCACCCAGGGTGGGGGCTTTTACGAGCAGTACGTC. This chain joins TRBV6-1 and TRBJ2-7; D possibly corresponds to TRBD1 (6 bases). From germline, CDR1 is MNHNS and CDR2 SASEGT. The CDR3 covers 13 residues.

This chain links TRBV20-1 with TRBJ1-3; D is ambiguous. The CDR3 loop spans 13 amino acids. V was shortened by 3 bases and J by 0 bases, with 6 bases between the two germline ends. Germline CDR1 DFQATT, CDR2 SNEGSKA (reference sequence). CDR3 region: CSASVHSGNTIYF. CDR3 coding DNA: TGCAGTGCTAGTGTCCACTCTGGAAACACCATATATTTT.

This clonotype showed up just a few times. V usage is TRBV19 and J usage is TRBJ1-1; D gene uncertain. CDR1 and CDR2 from the germline V gene are LNHDA and SQIVND (reference sequence). Trimming removed 4 bases at V and 5 bases at J, with 11 bases between. The CDR3 sequence is 13 residues long. CDR3 coding DNA: TGTGCCAGTAGTAAGAAGATTCAGACTGAAGCTTTCTTT. Amino acid sequence: CASSKKIQTEAFF.

This clonotype has a handful of counts. This sequence joins TRBV4-1 and TRBJ1-1; D ambiguous. From germline, CDR1 is MGHRA and CDR2 YSYEKL. The CDR3 runs to 18 residues. The V gene lost 0 bases and the J gene lost 0 bases, with 17 bases spanning the gap. The CDR3 DNA follows: TGCGCCAGCAGCCAAGAACGGTTCCCGGACTCCCTGAACACTGAAGCTTTCTTT. Residues: CASSQERFPDSLNTEAFF.